This T cell receptor beta chain was identified in a study of cytomegalovirus exposure and HLA in healthy donors. Study-level results: Accounts indicate the classifier identified cytomegalovirus status with strong specificity and sensitivity.

The donors formed part of the approximately 120-subject validation cohort, distinct from the roughly 730-subject first cohort. Regarding this clone: Its target is unknown.

Clones were read by immunoSEQ multiplex PCR, and TCRdb kept only the in-frame ones, dropping some. The repertoire includes 120,000 or so clones, 88% of them detected once, and about 1.5% sits in the top ten. CDR1 and CDR2 from the germline V gene are SEHNR and FQNEAQ (reference sequence). The CDR3 is 19 residues long. The trim removed 5 bases at V and 4 bases at J, leaving 12 bases unmatched. The chain combines TRBV7-9 with TRBJ2-4; 15 nucleotides line up with TRBD2. This sequence was found in a young man in good health and CMV-seronegative. The specimen was PBMCs. For the CDR3, the DNA is TGTGCCAGCAGCCCAGGACTAGCGGGAGGGCCGTTGGGGAAAAACATTCAGTACTTC. This gives the protein CASSPGLAGGPLGKNIQYF.